The text below deals with one T cell receptor (beta chain). The sample comes from a study of blood T cell repertoires in COVID-19. About the study: The samples span acute and convalescent COVID-19 from the United States, Italy and Spain.

Enrollment of patients from Seattle took place during active infection, with longitudinal follow-up. As originally analysed: Amplified reference gene primers provided the basis for estimating nucleated cell counts. This table comes from immunoSEQ multiplex PCR, and its TCRdb copy is limited to in-frame clones, with some not included. V and J calls and clone size are as listed in that table; D and trimming were resolved from the DNA. The profile shows 300,000 to 450,000 clones, about 90% of them singletons. V shed 0 bases and J shed 1 base, with 13 bases lying between them. CDR3 length: 16 residues. In germline, CDR1 is SGHRS, CDR2 YFSETQ.

Sample: peripheral blood. The chain combines TRBV5-1 with TRBJ1-1, with D possibly matching TRBD1 (5 bases). The clonotype was recovered from a woman in her 30s with COVID-19, enrolled during active disease. The CDR3: CASSLGTRAGNTEAFF. CDR3 bases: TGCGCCAGCAGCTTGGGAACCAGGGCCGGGAACACTGAAGCTTTCTTT.